The T cell receptor beta chain described here comes from a study of cytomegalovirus exposure and HLA in healthy donors (dated by TCRdb to the late 2010s). For the study in its entirety: A later analysis indicated that the 120 or so validation repertoires were generated on the platform also employed for the 720 or so repertoires of the first cohort. The study aimed to test whether signatures of past pathogen exposure could be identified by cataloging public T cell receptors. Besides the first cohort of roughly 640 subjects, a separate validation cohort made up of 120 different subjects was used. The study combined high-throughput TCR immunosequencing, statistical association of individual TCRs with disease status, and machine learning to predict cytomegalovirus infection status. The full study reports these points: According to the authors, the approach could potentially be generalized to other disease states and immunological phenotypes. All 110 or so repertoires were used to score co-occurrence in the validation cohort in a later analysis, because that analysis had no HLA typing for the cohort. In a later analysis, TCRs clustered in the first cohort were found to also tend to co-occur in the 100 to 150 validation repertoires, with around 94% of cluster scores above 0. In both the original and validation cohorts, the classifier was reported to diagnose cytomegalovirus status with high specificity and sensitivity. Most TCR sequences were seen in very few donors, while some public TCRs were found in many individuals. The study gave a list of about 170 TCR beta chains associated with cytomegalovirus. In vitro tests confirmed that a few of the cytomegalovirus-associated TCR beta chains recognize cytomegalovirus antigens.

Separate from the roughly 630-subject first cohort, the validation cohort of roughly 110 subjects was the group to which the donors belonged. Germline trimming: 6 bases from V, 2 bases from J; junction bases outside gene matches: 7. The CDR1 and CDR2 encoded by the germline V gene are SGHTA and FQGNSA. The CDR3 spans 14 residues, from the cysteine through the phenylalanine. CDR3 DNA only is kept here, 42 bases in frame from base 1. With respect to this clone: Its recognized antigen is unknown. No base-level quality is on record; no much larger clone is a single base apart.

The method behind the library was the immunoSEQ multiplex PCR assay. The original methods were these. To diagnose cytomegalovirus status from the catalog of TCR beta chain sequences, a statistical classification framework was built. This immuneACCESS table, as held by TCRdb, lists in-frame sequences with V and J called but not all clones. Of the missing ones, under half trace to an unresolved V gene in checked studies; the others have no known cause. V, J and clone size derive from that table, while D and trimming were established from the DNA sequence. Within this sample are under 300,000 clones, with approximately 86% of them counted one time only. The ten largest account for 1% to 1.5% of the sample.

The sequence came from a woman aged 25 to 45 in good health and CMV-seropositive. Sequencing was carried out using PBMCs. The rearranged segments are TRBV7-2 and TRBJ2-7; 7 of the junction bases match TRBD2. The nucleotides are TGTGCCAGCAGTTATAGCGGGTGGGCCTACGAGCAGTACTTC. This encodes CASSYSGWAYEQYF.